This T cell receptor (beta chain) was captured by sequencing in a study of identical twins. Study-level findings and limits: The study found weaker excess twin sharing in beta out-of-frame sequences.

The table lists this clonotype with a few counts. Its specificity is unknown. Trimming stripped 4 bases from V and 6 bases from J, with 18 bases between. This CDR3 is built from 16 residues. Germline V CDR1 and CDR2: SGHAT, FQNNGV. MiXCR was run by TCRdb on the 5' RACE reads, yielding one entry per CDR3 protein. The profile shows roughly 350,000 distinct CDR3 sequences, 8.5% to 10% of them singletons. J is TRBJ2-2 and V is TRBV11-2; maybe TRBD2 (6 bases). This sequence originates from a woman aged 50 to 65 in good health. Sequencing was done on a sample of naive T cells sorted from blood. CDR3 DNA sequence: TGTGCCAGCAGCTCCTCGGGACTCGCGAAACCCGGGGAGCTGTTTTTT. Translation gives CASSSSGLAKPGELFF.